This TCR beta chain was sequenced for a study of PD-L1 blockade in urothelial cancer. Study at large: The patients first took atezolizumab in 2014, receiving 1,200 mg intravenously every 3 weeks. Specimens of blood held a median count of approximately 150,000 T cells.

The data were produced by immunoSEQ multiplex PCR, yet TCRdb's version contains in-frame clones alone and is incomplete. The sample includes 38,000 or so clones, about 86% seen only once; the top ten take around 17%. V was shortened by 2 bases and J by 3 bases, with 13 bases between the two germline ends. CDR3 length: 15 amino acids. CDR1 and CDR2 from the germline V gene are SGHNT and YYREEE (reference sequence). The source is a man in his sixties with urothelial cancer. The sequencing used PBMCs, collected around atezolizumab (anti-PD-L1) treatment. The chain recombines TRBV5-4 with TRBJ2-3; D may be TRBD1 (6 bases). CDR3 DNA: TGTGCCAGCAGCTTACAGGGTCTTCGTACAGATACGCAGTATTTT. It specifies CASSLQGLRTDTQYF.